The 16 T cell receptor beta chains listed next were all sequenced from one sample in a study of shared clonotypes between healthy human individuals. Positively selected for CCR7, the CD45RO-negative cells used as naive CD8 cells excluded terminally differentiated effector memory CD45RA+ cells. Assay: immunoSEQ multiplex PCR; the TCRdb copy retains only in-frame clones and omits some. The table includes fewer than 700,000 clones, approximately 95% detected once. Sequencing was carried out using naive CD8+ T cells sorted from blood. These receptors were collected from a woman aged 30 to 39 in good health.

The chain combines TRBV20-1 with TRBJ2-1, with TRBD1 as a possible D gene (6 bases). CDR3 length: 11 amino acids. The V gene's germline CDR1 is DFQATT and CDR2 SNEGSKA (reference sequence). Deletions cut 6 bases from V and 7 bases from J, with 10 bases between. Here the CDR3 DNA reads TGCAGTGCCCGACAGGTGAATGAGCAGTTCTTC. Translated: CSARQVNEQFF.

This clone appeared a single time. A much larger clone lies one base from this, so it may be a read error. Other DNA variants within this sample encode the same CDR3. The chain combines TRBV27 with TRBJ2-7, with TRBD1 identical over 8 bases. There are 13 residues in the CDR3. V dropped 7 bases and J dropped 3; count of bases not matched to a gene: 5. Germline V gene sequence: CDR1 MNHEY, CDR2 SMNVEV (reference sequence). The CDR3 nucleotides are TGTGCCAGCAAAGCCGGGACAGGCTACGAGCAGTACTTC. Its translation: CASKAGTGYEQYF.

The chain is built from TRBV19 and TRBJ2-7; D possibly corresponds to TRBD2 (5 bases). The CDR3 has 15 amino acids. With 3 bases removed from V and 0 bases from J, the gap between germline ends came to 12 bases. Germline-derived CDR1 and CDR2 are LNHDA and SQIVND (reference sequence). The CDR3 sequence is CASSMTTISSYEQYF. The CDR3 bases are TGTGCCAGTAGTATGACGACTATTAGCTCCTACGAGCAGTACTTC.

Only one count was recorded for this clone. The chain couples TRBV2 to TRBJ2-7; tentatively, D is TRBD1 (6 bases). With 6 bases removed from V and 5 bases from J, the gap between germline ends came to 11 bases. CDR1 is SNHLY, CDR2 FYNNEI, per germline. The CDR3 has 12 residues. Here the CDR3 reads CASRHTGHEQYF. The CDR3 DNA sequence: TGTGCCAGCAGGCATACAGGGCACGAGCAGTACTTC.

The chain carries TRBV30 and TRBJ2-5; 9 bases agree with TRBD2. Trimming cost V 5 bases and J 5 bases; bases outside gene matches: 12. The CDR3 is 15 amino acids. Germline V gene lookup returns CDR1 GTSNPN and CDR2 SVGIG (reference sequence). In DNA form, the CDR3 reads TGTGCCTGGGCGGGATTAGCGGGAGTTCGGGAGACCCAGTACTTC. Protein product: CAWAGLAGVRETQYF. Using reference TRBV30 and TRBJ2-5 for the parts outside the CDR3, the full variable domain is SQTIHQWPATLVQPVGSPLSLECTVEGTSNPNLYWYRQAAGRGLQLLFYSVGIGQISSEVPQNLSASRPQDRQFILSSKKLLLSDSGFYLCAWAGLAGVRETQYFGPGTRLLVL.

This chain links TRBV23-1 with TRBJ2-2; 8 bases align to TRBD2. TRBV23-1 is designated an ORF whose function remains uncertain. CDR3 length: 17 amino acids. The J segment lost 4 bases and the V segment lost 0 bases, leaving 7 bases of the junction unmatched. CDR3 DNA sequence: TGCGCCAGCAGTCAATCATCGCAGCGGGAGCGCACCGGGGAGCTGTTTTTT. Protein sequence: CASSQSSQRERTGELFF.

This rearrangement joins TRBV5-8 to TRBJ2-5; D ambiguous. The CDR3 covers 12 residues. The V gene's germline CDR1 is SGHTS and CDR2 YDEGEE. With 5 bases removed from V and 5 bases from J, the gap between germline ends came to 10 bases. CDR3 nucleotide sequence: TGTGCCAGCAGACCAGGCTCTGAGACCCAGTACTTC. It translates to CASRPGSETQYF.

The CDR3 DNA is TGTGCCAGCAGTTACTCTGTGGGTGTCAGCTCCTACGAGCAGTACTTC. Translated: CASSYSVGVSSYEQYF. The chain has TRBV6-5 and TRBJ2-7, with D unresolved. CDR3 size: 16 residues. V shed 0 bases and J shed 0 bases, with 12 bases lying between them. From germline, CDR1 is MNHEY and CDR2 SVGAGI.

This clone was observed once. DNA of the CDR3: TGTGCCAGCAGCCAAGAGTTGGGACTAGCGGGATACGAGCAGTACTTC. Residues: CASSQELGLAGYEQYF. This rearrangement joins TRBV5-4 to TRBJ2-7; 13 bases agree with TRBD2. Germline CDR1 reads SGHNT; CDR2 reads YYREEE (reference sequence). V lost 4 bases and J lost 4; bases outside the gene matches: 8. The CDR3 covers 16 residues.

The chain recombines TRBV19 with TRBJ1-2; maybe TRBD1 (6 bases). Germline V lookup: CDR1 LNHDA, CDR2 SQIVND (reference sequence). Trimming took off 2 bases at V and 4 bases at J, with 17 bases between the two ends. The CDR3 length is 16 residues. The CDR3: CASSITPTTGPYGYTF. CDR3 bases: TGTGCCAGTAGTATAACCCCGACGACAGGACCCTATGGCTACACCTTC.

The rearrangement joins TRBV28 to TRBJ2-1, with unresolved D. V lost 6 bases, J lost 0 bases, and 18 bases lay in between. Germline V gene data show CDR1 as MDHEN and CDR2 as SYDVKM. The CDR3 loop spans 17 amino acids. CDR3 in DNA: TGTGCCAGCAGAACCCATTGGGTACCTACCTCCTACAATGAGCAGTTCTTC. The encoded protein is CASRTHWVPTSYNEQFF.

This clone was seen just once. CDR3: CASSLPDRATEAFF. The CDR3 nucleotides are TGCGCCAGCAGCCTCCCGGACAGAGCTACTGAAGCTTTCTTT. This chain uses TRBV4-1 with TRBJ1-1; D may be TRBD1 (6 bases). CDR1 MGHRA and CDR2 YSYEKL come from the germline V gene. V was trimmed by 4 bases and J by 5 bases, leaving 14 bases between them. The CDR3 runs to 14 residues.

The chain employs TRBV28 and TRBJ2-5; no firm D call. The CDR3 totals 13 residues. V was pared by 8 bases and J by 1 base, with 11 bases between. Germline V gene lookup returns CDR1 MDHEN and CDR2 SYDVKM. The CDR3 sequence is CASEGNFQETQYF. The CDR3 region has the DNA TGTGCCAGCGAAGGTAACTTCCAAGAGACCCAGTACTTC.

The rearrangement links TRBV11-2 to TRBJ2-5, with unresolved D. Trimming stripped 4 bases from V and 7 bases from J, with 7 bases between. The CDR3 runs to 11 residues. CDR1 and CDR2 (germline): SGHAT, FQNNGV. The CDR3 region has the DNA TGTGCCAGCAGCTCTAACGTGACCCAGTACTTC. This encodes CASSSNVTQYF. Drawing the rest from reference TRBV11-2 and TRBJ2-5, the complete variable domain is EAGVAQSPRYKIIEKRQSVAFWCNPISGHATLYWYQQILGQGPKLLIQFQNNGVVDDSQLPKDRFSAERLKGVDSTLKIQPAKLEDSAVYLCASSSNVTQYFGPGTRLLVL.

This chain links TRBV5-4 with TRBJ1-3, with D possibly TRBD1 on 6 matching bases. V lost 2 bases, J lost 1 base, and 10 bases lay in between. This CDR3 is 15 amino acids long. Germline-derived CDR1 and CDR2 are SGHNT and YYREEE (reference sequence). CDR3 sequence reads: CASSLWGASGNTIYF. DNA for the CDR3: TGTGCCAGCAGCTTATGGGGGGCTTCTGGAAACACCATATATTTT.

The CDR3 is CASSPRGISYNEQFF. The CDR3 DNA sequence: TGCGCCAGCAGCCCCCGCGGGATCTCCTACAATGAGCAGTTCTTC. The J gene is TRBJ2-1, the V gene TRBV5-1; a weak D match, TRBD2 (6 bases). This CDR3 region has 15 residues. V shed 4 bases and J shed 0 bases, with 11 bases lying between them. Germline-derived CDR1 and CDR2 are SGHRS and YFSETQ.